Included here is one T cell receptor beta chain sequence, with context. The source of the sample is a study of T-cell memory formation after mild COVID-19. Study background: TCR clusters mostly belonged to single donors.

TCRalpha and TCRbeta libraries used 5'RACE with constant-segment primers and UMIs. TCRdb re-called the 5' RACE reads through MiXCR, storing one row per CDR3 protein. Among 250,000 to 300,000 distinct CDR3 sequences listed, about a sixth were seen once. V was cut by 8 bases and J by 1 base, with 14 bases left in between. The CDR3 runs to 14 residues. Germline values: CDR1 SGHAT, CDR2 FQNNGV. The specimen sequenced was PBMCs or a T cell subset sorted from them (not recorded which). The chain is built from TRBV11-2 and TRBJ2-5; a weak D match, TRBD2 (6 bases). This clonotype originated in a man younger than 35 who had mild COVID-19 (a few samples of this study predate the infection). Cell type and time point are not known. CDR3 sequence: CASGSGLVQETQYF. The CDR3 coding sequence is TGTGCCAGCGGGAGCGGGCTCGTCCAAGAGACCCAGTACTTC. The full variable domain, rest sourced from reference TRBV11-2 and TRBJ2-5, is EAGVAQSPRYKIIEKRQSVAFWCNPISGHATLYWYQQILGQGPKLLIQFQNNGVVDDSQLPKDRFSAERLKGVDSTLKIQPAKLEDSAVYLCASGSGLVQETQYFGPGTRLLVL.